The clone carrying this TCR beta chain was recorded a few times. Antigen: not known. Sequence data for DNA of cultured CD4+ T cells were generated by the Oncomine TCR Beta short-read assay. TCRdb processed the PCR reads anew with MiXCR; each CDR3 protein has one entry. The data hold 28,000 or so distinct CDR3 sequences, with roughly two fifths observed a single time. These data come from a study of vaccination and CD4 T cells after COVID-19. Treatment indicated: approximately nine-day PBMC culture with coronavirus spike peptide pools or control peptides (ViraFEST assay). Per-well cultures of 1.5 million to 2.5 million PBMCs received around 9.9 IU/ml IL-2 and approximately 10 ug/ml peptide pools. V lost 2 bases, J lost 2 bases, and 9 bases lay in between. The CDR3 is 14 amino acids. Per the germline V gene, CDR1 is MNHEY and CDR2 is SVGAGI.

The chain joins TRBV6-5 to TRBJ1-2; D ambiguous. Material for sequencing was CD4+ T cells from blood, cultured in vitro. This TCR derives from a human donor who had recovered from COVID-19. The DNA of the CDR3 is TGTGCCAGCAGTTACGGAGTTTCCAACTATGGCTACACCTTC. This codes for CASSYGVSNYGYTF.